Listed below are T cell receptor beta chains from one sample, sequenced in a study of blood T cell repertoires in COVID-19. Assay: immunoSEQ multiplex PCR; the TCRdb copy retains only in-frame clones and omits some. The sample records 100,000 to 150,000 clones, about four fifths being singletons. The sequencing sample was made of peripheral blood. Receptor source: a man aged 35 to 55 with active or convalescent COVID-19. Both conserved end residues are part of each CDR3. The D gene is left open where the match is weak. A row's size may be missing; if present it is once, few, many or a size class.

>-|TRBV7-6|TRBJ2-3|-
TGTGCCAGCAGCGCTCCGGGGAGGCAGTATTTT
CASSAPGRQYF
>-|TRBV30|TRBJ1-5|TRBD1
TGTGCCTGGAGTGTCTCGGCAGGGGGGAATCAGCCCCAGCATTTT
CAWSVSAGGNQPQHF
>-|TRBV27|TRBJ1-6|TRBD1
TGTGCCAGCACGGACAGGCATTCACCCCTCCACTTT
CASTDRHSPLHF
>-|TRBV11-2|TRBJ1-3|-
TGTGCCAGCCGGGGGGGAGGCCCCGGAAACACCATATATTTT
CASRGGGPGNTIYF
>-|TRBV29-1|TRBJ1-2|-
TGCAGCGTTGACCTACAGGGCCGTTTAAACTATGGCTACACCTTC
CSVDLQGRLNYGYTF
>-|TRBV19|TRBJ2-1|-
TGTGCCAGTAGTCAGACAGGTGGCGCCTACAATGAGCAGTTCTTC
CASSQTGGAYNEQFF
>-|TRBV5-1|TRBJ1-1|-
TGCGCCACTCGCGGGGGCAGGGAGAACACTGAAGCTTTCTTT
CATRGGRENTEAFF
>-|TRBV5-1|TRBJ1-1|-
TGCGCCAGCAGCCCCTCCGGGATCGAAGCTTTCTTT
CASSPSGIEAFF
>-|TRBV4-3|TRBJ2-6|-
TGCGCCAGCAGCCAACCCCCTTACGGCTCTGGGGCCAACGTCCTGACTTTC
CASSQPPYGSGANVLTF
>-|TRBV18|TRBJ2-6|TRBD1
TGTGCCAGCTCACCAAGGGGGCTCGGGGCCAACGTCCTGACTTTC
CASSPRGLGANVLTF
>-|TRBV11-3|TRBJ1-1|-
TGTGCCAGCAGCTCAGAAGGGGTAGGGGTCACTGAAGCTTTCTTT
CASSSEGVGVTEAFF
>-|TRBV10-1|TRBJ2-2|-
TGCGCCAGCACGCCAGGCCCCGGGGAGCTGTTTTTT
CASTPGPGELFF
>-|TRBV10-1|TRBJ1-4|-
TGCGCCAGCAGTGAGTCATTGAGTGCTAATGAAAAACTGTTTTTT
CASSESLSANEKLFF
>-|TRBV7-9|TRBJ2-3|-
TGTGCCAGCAGCTTAGCGGCAGGAGATACGCAGTATTTT
CASSLAAGDTQYF
>-|TRBV18|TRBJ1-4|TRBD1
TGTGCCAGCTCAATGGACAGGGGCGATGAAAAACTGTTTTTT
CASSMDRGDEKLFF
>few|TRBV11-2|TRBJ1-2|TRBD1
TGTGCCAGCAGCACTCACGCGGACAGGGGCTATGGCTACACCTTC
CASSTHADRGYGYTF
>-|TRBV6-5|TRBJ2-2|-
TGTGCCAGCAGACCATACATCGACACCGGGGAGCTGTTTTTT
CASRPYIDTGELFF
>-|TRBV2|TRBJ1-4|-
TGTGCCACCCAAAGGGGGACGTCTAATGAAAAACTGTTTTTT
CATQRGTSNEKLFF